Reported below is one TCR beta chain. Recovery meant two consecutive negative NP/OP PCR tests, professional clearance, or resolved symptoms. V was trimmed by 1 base and J by 7 bases, leaving 14 bases between them. The V gene's germline CDR1 is SGHDN and CDR2 FVKESK. The CDR3 length is 15 residues. The data are from a study of blood T cell repertoires in COVID-19. Study as a whole: Spain, Italy and the United States supplied samples that represented acute and convalescent COVID-19. The analysed material was cDNA or gDNA that came from T cells, B-cell-depleted T cells, or PBMCs.

Clones were read by immunoSEQ multiplex PCR, and TCRdb kept only the in-frame ones, dropping some. In the table there are 250,000 to 300,000 clones, roughly 91% of which are singletons. This rearrangement joins TRBV14 to TRBJ1-5, with a possible D match to TRBD1 (5 bases). The TCR was taken from a man aged 35-49 years who had recovered from COVID-19. Sequencing was carried out using PBMCs or T cells enriched from blood (not recorded which). Written as DNA, the CDR3 is TGTGCCAGCAGCCAAGGGGTGGGGCTTGGGCAGCCCCAGCATTTT. It codes for CASSQGVGLGQPQHF.